The TCR beta chain described here comes from a study of blood T cell repertoires in COVID-19. Across the whole study: Collection of acute and convalescent COVID-19 samples took place in the United States, Italy and Spain.

How the authors handled the data: Reference gene primer amplification gave nucleated cell count estimates. TCRdb's copy holds only in-frame clones and misses some; the assay was immunoSEQ multiplex PCR. The D gene and trimming were derived from the DNA, and the V and J assignments and clone size from that table. The repertoire holds 99,000 or so clones, around 76% seen once, with approximately 19% in the top ten. Germline V CDR1 and CDR2: SGHAT, FQNNGV. V lost 5 bases and J 4 bases, leaving 11 bases between the germline ends. The CDR3 spans 13 residues. This clone was detected only once. The rearrangement uses TRBV11-2 and TRBJ1-2, with a tentative D call TRBD1 (5 bases). Material for sequencing was peripheral blood. The TCR comes from a woman aged 70-85 years with acute or convalescent COVID-19. CDR3 region: CASSRDSLYGYTF. The CDR3 DNA reads as TGTGCCAGCAGCCGGGACTCTCTCTATGGCTACACCTTC.